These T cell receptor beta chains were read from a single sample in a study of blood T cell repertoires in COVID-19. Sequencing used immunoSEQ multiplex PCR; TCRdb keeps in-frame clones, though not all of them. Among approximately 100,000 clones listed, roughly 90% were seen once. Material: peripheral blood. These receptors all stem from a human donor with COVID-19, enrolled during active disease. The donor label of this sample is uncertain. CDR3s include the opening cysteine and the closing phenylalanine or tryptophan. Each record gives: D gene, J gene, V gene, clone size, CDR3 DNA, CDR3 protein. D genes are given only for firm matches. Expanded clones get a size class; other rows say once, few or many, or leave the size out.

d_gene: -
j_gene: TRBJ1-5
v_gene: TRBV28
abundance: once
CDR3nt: TGTGCCAGCTCCGGGACATCCAATCAGCCCCAGCATTTT
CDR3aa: CASSGTSNQPQHF

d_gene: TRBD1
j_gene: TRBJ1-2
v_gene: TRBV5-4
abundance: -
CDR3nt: TGTGCCAGCAGCCGGACAGGCCGGGGGGGAGGCTACACCTTC
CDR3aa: CASSRTGRGGGYTF

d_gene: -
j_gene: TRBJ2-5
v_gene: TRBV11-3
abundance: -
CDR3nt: TGTGCCAGCAGCTGGCAGACAAGCCAAGAGACCCAGTACTTC
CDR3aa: CASSWQTSQETQYF

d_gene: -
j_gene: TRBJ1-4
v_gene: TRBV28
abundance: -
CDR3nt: TGTGCCAGCAGGGCCGGACAGAACTATGAAAAACTGTTTTTT
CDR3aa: CASRAGQNYEKLFF

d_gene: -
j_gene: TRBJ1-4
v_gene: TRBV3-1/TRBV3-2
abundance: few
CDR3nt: TGTGCCAGCAGCCAAGAAAGGATCGGCAGGGGCCAACTTAATGAAAAACTGTTTTTT
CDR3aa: CASSQERIGRGQLNEKLFF

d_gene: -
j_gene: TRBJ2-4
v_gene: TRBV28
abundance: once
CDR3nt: TGTGCCAGCAGTCGTCCGACGGAGGACATTCAGTACTTC
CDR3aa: CASSRPTEDIQYF

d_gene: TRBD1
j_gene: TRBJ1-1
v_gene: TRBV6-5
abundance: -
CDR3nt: TGTGCCAGCATTCTGACAGGGTTGATGAACACTGAAGCTTTCTTT
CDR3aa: CASILTGLMNTEAFF

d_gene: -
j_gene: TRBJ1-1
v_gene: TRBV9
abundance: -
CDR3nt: TGTGCCAGCAGCACGACGGGGAACACTGAAGCTTTCTTT
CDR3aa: CASSTTGNTEAFF

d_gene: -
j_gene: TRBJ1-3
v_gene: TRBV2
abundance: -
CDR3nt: TGTGCCAGCAGTGAAATCCAGTCTTCCCTTGGAAACACCATATATTTT
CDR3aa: CASSEIQSSLGNTIYF

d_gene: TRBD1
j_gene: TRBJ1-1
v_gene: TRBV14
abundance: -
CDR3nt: TGTGCCAGCAGCCAAGATCTGGACAGGGCGAGTCGGGCTTTCTTT
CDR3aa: CASSQDLDRASRAFF

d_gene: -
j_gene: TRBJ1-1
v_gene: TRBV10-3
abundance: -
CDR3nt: TGTGCCATCCAACAGGTACCGGGAGGCACTGAAGCTTTCTTT
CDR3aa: CAIQQVPGGTEAFF

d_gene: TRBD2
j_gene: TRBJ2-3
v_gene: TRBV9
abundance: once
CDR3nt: TGTGCCAGCAGCGTAACCCACCGGACTAGCGGAGATACGCAGTATTTT
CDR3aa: CASSVTHRTSGDTQYF

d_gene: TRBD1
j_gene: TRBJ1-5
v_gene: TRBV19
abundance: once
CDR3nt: TGTGCCAGTAGTATAGAGGCCGGGACAGGGGGACTAAGTGATCAGCCCCAGCATTTT
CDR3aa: CASSIEAGTGGLSDQPQHF

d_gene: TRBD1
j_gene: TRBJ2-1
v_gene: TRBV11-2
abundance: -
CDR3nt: TGTGCCAGCAGCCTGGACCCAGGGGGACACAATGAGCAGTTCTTC
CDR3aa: CASSLDPGGHNEQFF

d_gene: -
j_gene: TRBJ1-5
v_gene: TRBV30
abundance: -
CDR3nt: TGTGCCTGGAGTGTACCGCCGGGGCAGCCCCAGCATTTT
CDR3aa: CAWSVPPGQPQHF

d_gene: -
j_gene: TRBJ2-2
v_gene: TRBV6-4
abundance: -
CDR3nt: TGTGCCAGCAGTGAAAAACCGGGGACCGGGGAGCTGTTTTTT
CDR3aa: CASSEKPGTGELFF

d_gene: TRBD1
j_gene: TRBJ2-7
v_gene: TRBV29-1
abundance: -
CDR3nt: TGCAGCGTTGAAGTGGACAGGGGGCCTCCCTACGAGCAGTACTTC
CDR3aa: CSVEVDRGPPYEQYF

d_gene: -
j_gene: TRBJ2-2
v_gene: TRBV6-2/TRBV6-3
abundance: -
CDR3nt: TGTGCCAGCAGTTACGTGTTAGCGTCCGGGGAGCTGTTTTTT
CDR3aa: CASSYVLASGELFF

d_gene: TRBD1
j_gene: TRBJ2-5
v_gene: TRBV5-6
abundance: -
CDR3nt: TGTGCCAGCAGCTTGACAGGGGCGGTCGAGACCCAGTACTTC
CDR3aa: CASSLTGAVETQYF

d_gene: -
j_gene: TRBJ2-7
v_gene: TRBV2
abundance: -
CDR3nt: TGTGCCAGCAGTGAAGATGCGGGGCAAGGCTACGAGCAGTACTTC
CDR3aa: CASSEDAGQGYEQYF

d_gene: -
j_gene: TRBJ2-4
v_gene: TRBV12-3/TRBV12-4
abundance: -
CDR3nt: TGTGCCAGCAGTTTGCAAAGAGACATTCAGTACTTC
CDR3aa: CASSLQRDIQYF

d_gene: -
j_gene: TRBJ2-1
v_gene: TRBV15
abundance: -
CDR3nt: TGTGCCACCACCCTGGGGAGGGGGAGCTCCTACAATGAGCAGTTCTTC
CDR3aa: CATTLGRGSSYNEQFF

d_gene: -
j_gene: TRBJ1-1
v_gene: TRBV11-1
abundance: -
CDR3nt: TGTGCCAGCAGCGGCTCACAGTACACTGAAGCTTTCTTT
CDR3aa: CASSGSQYTEAFF

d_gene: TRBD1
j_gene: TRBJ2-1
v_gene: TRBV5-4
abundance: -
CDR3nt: TGTGCCAGCAGCCACGGGACAGTCGACAATGAGCAGTTCTTC
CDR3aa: CASSHGTVDNEQFF

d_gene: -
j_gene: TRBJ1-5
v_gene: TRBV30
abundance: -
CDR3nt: TGTGCCTGGACAAAAAGAGGAGATCAGCCCCAGCATTTT
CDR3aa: CAWTKRGDQPQHF

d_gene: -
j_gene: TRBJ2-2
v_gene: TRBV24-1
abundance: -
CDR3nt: TGTGCCACCAGTGACTGGCAGGGAACCGGGGAGCTGTTTTTT
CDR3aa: CATSDWQGTGELFF

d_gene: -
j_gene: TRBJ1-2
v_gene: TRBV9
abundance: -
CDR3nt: TGTGCCAGCAGCGAGGGGGTGAAGGCTAACTATGGCTACACCTTC
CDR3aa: CASSEGVKANYGYTF

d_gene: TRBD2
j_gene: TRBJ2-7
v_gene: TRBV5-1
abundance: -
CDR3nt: TGCGCCAGCAGCCAGAGACTAGCGGGAGAGGACGAGCAGTACTTC
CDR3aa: CASSQRLAGEDEQYF

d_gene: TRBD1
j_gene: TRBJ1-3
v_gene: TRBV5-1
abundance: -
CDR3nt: TGCGCCAGCAGCTGGTCAGGGACAGACTCTGGAAACACCATATATTTT
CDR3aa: CASSWSGTDSGNTIYF

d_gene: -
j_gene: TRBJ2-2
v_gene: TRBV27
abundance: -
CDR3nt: TGTGCCAGCAGTTTATCGCGGACGAACACCGGGGAGCTGTTTTTT
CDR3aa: CASSLSRTNTGELFF

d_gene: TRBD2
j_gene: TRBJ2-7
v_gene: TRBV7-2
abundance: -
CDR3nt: TGTGCCAGCAGCTTGTGGCTAGCGGGGGAAGAGCAGTACTTC
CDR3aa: CASSLWLAGEEQYF

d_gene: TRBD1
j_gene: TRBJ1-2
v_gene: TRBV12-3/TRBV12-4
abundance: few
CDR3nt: TGTGCCAGCAGCAGACAGGGGGCCTATGGCTACACCTTC
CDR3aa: CASSRQGAYGYTF

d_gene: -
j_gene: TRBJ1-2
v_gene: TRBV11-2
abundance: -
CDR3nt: TGTGCCAGCAGCTTAGATTTAGGACAGCCCTATGGCTACACCTTC
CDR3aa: CASSLDLGQPYGYTF

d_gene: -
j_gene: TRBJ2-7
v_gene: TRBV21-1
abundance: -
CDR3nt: TGTGCCAGCATCGGACTGGCGAGTGTATCCTACGAGCAGTACTTC
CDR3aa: CASIGLASVSYEQYF

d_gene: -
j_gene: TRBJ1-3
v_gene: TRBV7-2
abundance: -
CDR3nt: TGTGCCAGCAGCTTACTGGCAGGGGATGGAAACACCATATATTTT
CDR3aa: CASSLLAGDGNTIYF

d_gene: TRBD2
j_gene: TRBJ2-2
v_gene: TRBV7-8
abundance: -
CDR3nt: TGTGCCAGCAGCTTATTCGCCTTGCGGGAGGTTCACACCGGGGAGCTGTTTTTT
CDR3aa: CASSLFALREVHTGELFF

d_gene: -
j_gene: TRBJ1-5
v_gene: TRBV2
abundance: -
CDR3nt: TGTGCCAGCGGCGGACACCTAAGGGAGCCCCAGCATTTT
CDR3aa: CASGGHLREPQHF

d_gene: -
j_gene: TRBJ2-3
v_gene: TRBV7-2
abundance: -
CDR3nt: TGTGCCAGCAGCTTTAGAGAGGGGGCAGATACGCAGTATTTT
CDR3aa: CASSFREGADTQYF

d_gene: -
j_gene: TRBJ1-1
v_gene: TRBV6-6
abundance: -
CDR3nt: TGTGCCAGCAGTCTCCGGGCCCCCGGGACACCAGGGCTGAACACTGAAGCTTTCTTT
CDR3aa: CASSLRAPGTPGLNTEAFF

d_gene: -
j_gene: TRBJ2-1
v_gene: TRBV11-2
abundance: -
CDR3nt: TGTGCCAGCAGCTTAATTGGGGGGACAGCGACTTACAATGAGCAGTTCTTC
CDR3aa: CASSLIGGTATYNEQFF

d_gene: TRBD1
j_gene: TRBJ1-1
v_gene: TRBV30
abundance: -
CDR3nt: TGTGCCTGTATTCGACAGGGCCTCTTTATGAACACTGAAGCTTTCTTT
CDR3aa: CACIRQGLFMNTEAFF

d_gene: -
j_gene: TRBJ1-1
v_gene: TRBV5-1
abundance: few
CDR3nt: TGCGCCAGCAGTTCAGCTCGGGACATCGCCTTAATGAACACTGAAGCTTTCTTT
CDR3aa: CASSSARDIALMNTEAFF

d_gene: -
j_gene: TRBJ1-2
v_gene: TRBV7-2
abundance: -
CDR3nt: TGTGCCAGCAGCTTGCAGGGTAGGGATGGCTACACCTTC
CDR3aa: CASSLQGRDGYTF

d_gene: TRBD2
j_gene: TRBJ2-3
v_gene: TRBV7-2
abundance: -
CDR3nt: TGTGCCAGCAGCTCAACGGGGCAGGGAGGGGATACGCAGTATTTT
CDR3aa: CASSSTGQGGDTQYF

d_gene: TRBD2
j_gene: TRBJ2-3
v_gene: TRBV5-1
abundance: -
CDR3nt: TGCGCCAGCAGCTTTGGGGAGGGGACAGATACGCAGTATTTT
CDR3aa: CASSFGEGTDTQYF

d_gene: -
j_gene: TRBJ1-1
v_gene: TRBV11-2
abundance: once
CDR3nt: TGTGCCAGCAGCTTAGAAAGGGGTTATACTGAAGCTTTCTTT
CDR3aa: CASSLERGYTEAFF

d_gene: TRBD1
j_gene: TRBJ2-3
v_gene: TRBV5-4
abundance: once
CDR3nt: TGTGCCAGCAGCTTACCACAGGGGGCAGATACGCAGTATTTT
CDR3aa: CASSLPQGADTQYF

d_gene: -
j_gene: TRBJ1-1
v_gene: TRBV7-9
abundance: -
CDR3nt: TGTGCCAGCACCCTAGGGAGGGGCACTGAAGCTTTCTTT
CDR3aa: CASTLGRGTEAFF

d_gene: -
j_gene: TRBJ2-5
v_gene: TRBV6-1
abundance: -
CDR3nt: TGTGCCAGCAGTGAAAGGGAGCAAGAGACCCAGTACTTC
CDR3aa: CASSEREQETQYF

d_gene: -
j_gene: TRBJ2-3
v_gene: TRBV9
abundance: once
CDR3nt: TGTGCCAGCAGCGTAGCGGCGGCCCGTAGCACAGATACGCAGTATTTT
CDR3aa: CASSVAAARSTDTQYF

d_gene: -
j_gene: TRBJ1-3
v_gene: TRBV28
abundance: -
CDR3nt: TGTGCCAGCAGTTTTTTAGCGAGCTCTGGAAACACCATATATTTT
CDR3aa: CASSFLASSGNTIYF

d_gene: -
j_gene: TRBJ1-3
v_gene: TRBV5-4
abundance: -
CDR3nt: TGTGCCAGCAGTGTTGCGGACACAGTAGGAAACACCATATATTTT
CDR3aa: CASSVADTVGNTIYF

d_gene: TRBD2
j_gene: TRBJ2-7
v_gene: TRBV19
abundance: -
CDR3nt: TGTGCCAGTAGTCATAGCGGGGGCTCCTACGAGCAGTACTTC
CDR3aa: CASSHSGGSYEQYF

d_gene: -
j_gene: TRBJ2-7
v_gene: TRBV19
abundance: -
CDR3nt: TGTGCCAGTAGCCGGAACGGGGACTCCTACGAGCAGTACTTC
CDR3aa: CASSRNGDSYEQYF

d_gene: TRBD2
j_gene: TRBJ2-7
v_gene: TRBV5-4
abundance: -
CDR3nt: TGTGCCAGCAGCGCCGTGGGGGGGTACGAGCAGTACTTC
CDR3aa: CASSAVGGYEQYF